The TCR beta chain described here comes from a study of beta chain features in type 1 diabetes. Cell sorting via CD45RO/CCR7/CD25/CD127/CD95/CD27 was performed to obtain CD4+ naive, central memory, regulatory and stem cell-like memory cells. Germline CDR1 and CDR2: LNHNV and YYDKDF (reference sequence). The CDR3 consists of 16 residues. V gave up 4 bases and J gave up 5 bases; unmatched junction bases: 11. This clone appeared a few times. The antigen remains undetermined. Overall study results and limits: For TCRB rearrangement, an influence of HLA type remained unresolved here. A greater similarity of naive, central memory and Treg TCRB repertoires was seen among patients than among healthy donors. Insertions at VDJ junctions were less frequent in type 1 diabetes patients. These patients also deleted more nucleotides at the same junctions.

The sequenced template was cDNA made from the entire isolated RNA. Assay: immunoSEQ multiplex PCR; the TCRdb copy retains only in-frame clones and omits some. The table includes 350,000 to 450,000 clones, approximately 15% detected once. The source material was naive CD4+ T cells from blood. The chain links TRBV15 to TRBJ2-3, with TRBD2 matching 8 bases. The receptor was isolated from a man younger than 45 in good health. CDR3 protein: CATSITSGGGIDTQYF. The CDR3 nucleotides read TGTGCCACCAGCATCACAAGCGGGGGCGGGATAGATACGCAGTATTTT.